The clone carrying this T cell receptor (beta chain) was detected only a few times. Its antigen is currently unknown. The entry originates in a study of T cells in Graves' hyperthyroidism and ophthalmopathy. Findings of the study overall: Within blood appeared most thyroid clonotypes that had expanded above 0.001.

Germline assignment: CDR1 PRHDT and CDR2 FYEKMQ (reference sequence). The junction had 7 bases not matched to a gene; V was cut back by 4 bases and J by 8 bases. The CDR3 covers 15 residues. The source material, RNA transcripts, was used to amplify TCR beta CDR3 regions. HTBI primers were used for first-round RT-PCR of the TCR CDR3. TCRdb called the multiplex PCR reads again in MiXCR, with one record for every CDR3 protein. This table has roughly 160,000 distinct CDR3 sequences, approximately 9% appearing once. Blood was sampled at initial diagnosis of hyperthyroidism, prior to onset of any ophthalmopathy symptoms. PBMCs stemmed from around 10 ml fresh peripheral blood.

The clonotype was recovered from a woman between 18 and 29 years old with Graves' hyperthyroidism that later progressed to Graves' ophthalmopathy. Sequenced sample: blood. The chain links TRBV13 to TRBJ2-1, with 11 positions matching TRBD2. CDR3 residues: CASSYSGRALDEQFF. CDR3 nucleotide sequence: TGTGCCAGCAGCTATAGCGGGAGGGCCTTGGATGAGCAGTTCTTC.